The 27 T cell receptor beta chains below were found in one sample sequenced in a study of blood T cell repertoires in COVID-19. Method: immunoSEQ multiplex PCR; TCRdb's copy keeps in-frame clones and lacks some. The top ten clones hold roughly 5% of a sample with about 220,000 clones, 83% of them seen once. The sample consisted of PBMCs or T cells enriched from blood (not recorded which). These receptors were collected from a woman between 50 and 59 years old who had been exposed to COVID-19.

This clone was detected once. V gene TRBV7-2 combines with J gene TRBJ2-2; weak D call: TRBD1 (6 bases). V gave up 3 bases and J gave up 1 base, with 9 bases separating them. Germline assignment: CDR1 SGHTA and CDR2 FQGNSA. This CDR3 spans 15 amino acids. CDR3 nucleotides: TGTGCCAGCAGCTTGGACAGACGGAACACCGGGGAGCTGTTTTTT. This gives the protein CASSLDRRNTGELFF.

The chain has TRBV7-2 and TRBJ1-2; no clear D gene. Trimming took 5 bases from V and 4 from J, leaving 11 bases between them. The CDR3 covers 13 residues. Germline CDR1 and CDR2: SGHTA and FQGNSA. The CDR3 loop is CASSPQEAYGYTF. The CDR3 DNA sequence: TGTGCCAGCAGCCCTCAGGAGGCCTATGGCTACACCTTC.

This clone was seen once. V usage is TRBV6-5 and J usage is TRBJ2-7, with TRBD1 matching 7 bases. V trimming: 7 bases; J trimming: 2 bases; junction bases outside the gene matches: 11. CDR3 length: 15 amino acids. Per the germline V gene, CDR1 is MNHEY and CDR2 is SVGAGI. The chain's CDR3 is CASIPSTGPTYEQYF. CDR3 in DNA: TGTGCCAGCATCCCTTCGACAGGGCCGACCTACGAGCAGTACTTC.

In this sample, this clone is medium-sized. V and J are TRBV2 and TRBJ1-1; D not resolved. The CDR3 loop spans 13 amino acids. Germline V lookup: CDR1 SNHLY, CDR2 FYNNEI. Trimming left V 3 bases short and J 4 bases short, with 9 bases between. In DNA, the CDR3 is TGTGCCAGCAGTGACCCAGGCCGCACTGAAGCTTTCTTT. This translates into CASSDPGRTEAFF. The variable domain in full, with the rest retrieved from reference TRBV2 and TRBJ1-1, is EPEVTQTPSHQVTQMGQEVILRCVPISNHLYFYWYRQILGQKVEFLVSFYNNEISEKSEIFDDQFSVERPDGSNFTLKIRSTKLEDSAMYFCASSDPGRTEAFFGQGTRLTVV.

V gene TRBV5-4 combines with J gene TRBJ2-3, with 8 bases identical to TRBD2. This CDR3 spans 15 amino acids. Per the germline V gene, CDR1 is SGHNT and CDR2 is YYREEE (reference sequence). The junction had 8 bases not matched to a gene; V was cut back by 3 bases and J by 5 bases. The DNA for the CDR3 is TGTGCCAGCAGCTGGGGAGTCGGGGGGGTAGATACGCAGTATTTT. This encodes CASSWGVGGVDTQYF. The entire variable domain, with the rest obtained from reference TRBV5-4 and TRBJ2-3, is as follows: ETGVTQSPTHLIKTRGQQVTLRCSSQSGHNTVSWYQQALGQGPQFIFQYYREEENGRGNFPPRFSGLQFPNYSSELNVNALELDDSALYLCASSWGVGGVDTQYFGPGTRLTVL.

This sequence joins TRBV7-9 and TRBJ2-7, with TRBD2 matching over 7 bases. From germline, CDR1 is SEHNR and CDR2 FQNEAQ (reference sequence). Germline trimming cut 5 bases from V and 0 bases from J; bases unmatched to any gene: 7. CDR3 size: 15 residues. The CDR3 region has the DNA TGTGCCAGCAGCACCCACGGCGGGGGCTCCTACGAGCAGTACTTC. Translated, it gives CASSTHGGGSYEQYF.

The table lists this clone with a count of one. The CDR3 DNA reads TGCAGCGTTGAAAAGACTAGCGGGGGGGCCTTCCTAGGTACGCAGTATTTT. The encoded protein is CSVEKTSGGAFLGTQYF. The J gene is TRBJ2-3, the V gene TRBV29-1; 14 bases line up with TRBD2. The CDR3 covers 17 residues. CDR1 and CDR2 from the germline V gene are SQVTM and ANQGSEA. Trimming at V came to 2 bases and at J to 8 bases, leaving 12 bases not matched to a gene.

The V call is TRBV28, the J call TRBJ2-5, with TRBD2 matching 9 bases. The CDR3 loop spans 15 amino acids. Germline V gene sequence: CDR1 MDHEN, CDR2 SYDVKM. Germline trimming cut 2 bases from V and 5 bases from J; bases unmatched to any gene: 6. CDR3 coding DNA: TGTGCCAGCAGTTTACCCGCGGGGGGGGAGGAGACCCAGTACTTC. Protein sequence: CASSLPAGGEETQYF. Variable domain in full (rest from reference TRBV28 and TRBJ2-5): DVKVTQSSRYLVKRTGEKVFLECVQDMDHENMFWYRQDPGLGLRLIYFSYDVKMKEKGDIPEGYSVSREKKERFSLILESASTNQTSMYLCASSLPAGGEETQYFGPGTRLLVL.

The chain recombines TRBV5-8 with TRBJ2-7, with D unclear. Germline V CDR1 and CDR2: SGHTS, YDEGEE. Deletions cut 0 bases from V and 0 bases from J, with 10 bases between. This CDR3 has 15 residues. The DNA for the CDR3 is TGTGCCAGCAGCTTGGGAGAGAGAAGCTCCTACGAGCAGTACTTC. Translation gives CASSLGERSSYEQYF. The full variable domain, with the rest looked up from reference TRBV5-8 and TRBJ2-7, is EAGVTQSPTHLIKTRGQQATLRCSPISGHTSVYWYQQALGLGLQFLLWYDEGEERNRGNFPPRFSGRQFPNYSSELNVNALELEDSALYLCASSLGERSSYEQYFGPGTRLTVT.

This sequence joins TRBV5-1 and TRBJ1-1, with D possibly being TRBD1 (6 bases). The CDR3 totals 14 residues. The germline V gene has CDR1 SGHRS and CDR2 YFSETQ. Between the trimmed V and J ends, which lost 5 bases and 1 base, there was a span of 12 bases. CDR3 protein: CASRGALGNTEAFF. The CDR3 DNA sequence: TGCGCCAGCAGGGGGGCATTAGGGAACACTGAAGCTTTCTTT.

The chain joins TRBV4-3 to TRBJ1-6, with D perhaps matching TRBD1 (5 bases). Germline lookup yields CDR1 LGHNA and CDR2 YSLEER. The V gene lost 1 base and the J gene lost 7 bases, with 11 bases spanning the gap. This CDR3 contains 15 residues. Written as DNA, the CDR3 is TGCGCCAGCAGCCAAGGTCCCAGGGTAAATTCACCCCTCCACTTT. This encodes CASSQGPRVNSPLHF.

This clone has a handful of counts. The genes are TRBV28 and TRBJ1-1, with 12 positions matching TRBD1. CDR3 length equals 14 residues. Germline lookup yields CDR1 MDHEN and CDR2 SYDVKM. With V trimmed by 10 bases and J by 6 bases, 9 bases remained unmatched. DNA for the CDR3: TGTGCCATTTCCGGGACAGGGGGCAAGGCTGAAGCTTTCTTT. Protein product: CAISGTGGKAEAFF. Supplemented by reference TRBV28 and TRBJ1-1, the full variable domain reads DVKVTQSSRYLVKRTGEKVFLECVQDMDHENMFWYRQDPGLGLRLIYFSYDVKMKEKGDIPEGYSVSREKKERFSLILESASTNQTSMYLCAISGTGGKAEAFFGQGTRLTVV.

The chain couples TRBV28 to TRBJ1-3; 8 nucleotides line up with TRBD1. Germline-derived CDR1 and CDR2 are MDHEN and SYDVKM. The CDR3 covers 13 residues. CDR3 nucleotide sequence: TGTGTCTCAGGGGGCATATATGGAAACACCATATATTTT. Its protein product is CVSGGIYGNTIYF.

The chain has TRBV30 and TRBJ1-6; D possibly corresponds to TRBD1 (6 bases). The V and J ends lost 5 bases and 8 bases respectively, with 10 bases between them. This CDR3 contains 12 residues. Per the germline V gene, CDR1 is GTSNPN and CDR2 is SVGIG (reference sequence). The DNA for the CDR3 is TGTGCCTGGGTGGACAGTTATTCACCCCTCCACTTT. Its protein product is CAWVDSYSPLHF.

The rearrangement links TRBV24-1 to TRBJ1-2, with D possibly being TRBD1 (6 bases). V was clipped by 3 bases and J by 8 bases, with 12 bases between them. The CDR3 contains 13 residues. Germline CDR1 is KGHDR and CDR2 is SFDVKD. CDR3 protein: CATSDRAGVGYTF. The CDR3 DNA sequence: TGTGCCACCAGTGATAGGGCAGGGGTCGGCTACACCTTC.

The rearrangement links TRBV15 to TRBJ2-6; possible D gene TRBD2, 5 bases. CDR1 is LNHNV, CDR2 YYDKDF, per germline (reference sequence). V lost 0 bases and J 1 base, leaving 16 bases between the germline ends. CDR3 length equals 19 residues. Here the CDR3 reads CATSRDRGLRGSGANVLTF. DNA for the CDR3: TGTGCCACCAGCAGAGATCGGGGTTTAAGAGGGTCTGGGGCCAACGTCCTGACTTTC.

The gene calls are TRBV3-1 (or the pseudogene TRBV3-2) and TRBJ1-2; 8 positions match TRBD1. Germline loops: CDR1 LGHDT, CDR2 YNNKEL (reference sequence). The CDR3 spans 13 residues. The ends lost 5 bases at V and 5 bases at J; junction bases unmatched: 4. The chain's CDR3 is CASSFGQGYGYTF. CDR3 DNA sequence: TGTGCCAGCAGCTTCGGACAGGGTTATGGCTACACCTTC.

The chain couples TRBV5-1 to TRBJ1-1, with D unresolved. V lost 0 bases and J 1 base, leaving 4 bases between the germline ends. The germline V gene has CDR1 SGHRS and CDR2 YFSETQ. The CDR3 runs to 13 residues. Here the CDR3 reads CASSLARNTEAFF. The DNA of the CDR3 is TGCGCCAGCAGCTTGGCCAGGAACACTGAAGCTTTCTTT.

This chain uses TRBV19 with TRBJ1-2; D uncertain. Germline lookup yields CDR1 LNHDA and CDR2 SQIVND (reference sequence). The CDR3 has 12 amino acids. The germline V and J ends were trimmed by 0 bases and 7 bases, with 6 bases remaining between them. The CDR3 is CASSIDGGGYTF. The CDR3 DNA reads TGTGCCAGTAGTATAGACGGTGGTGGCTACACCTTC.

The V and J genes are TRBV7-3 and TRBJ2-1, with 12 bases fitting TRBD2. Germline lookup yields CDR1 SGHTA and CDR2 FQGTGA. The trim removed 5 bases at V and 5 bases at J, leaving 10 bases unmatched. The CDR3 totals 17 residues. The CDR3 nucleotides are TGTGCCAGCAGCCCCATCCCGACTAGCGGGGGCCACAATGAGCAGTTCTTC. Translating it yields CASSPIPTSGGHNEQFF. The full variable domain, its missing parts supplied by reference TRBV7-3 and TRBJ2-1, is GAGVSQTPSNKVTEKGKYVELRCDPISGHTALYWYRQSLGQGPEFLIYFQGTGAADDSGLPNDRFFAVRPEGSVSTLKIQRTERGDSAVYLCASSPIPTSGGHNEQFFGPGTRLTVL.

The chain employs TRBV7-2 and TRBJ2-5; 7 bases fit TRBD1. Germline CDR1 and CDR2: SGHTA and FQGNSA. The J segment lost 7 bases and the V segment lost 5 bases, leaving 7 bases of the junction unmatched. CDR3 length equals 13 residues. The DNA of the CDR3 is TGTGCCAGCAGCCAATACAGGGGCGGGACCCAGTACTTC. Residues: CASSQYRGGTQYF. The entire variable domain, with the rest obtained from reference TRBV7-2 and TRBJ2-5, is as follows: GAGVSQSPSNKVTEKGKDVELRCDPISGHTALYWYRQSLGQGLEFLIYFQGNSAPDKSGLPSDRFSAERTGGSVSTLTIQRTQQEDSAVYLCASSQYRGGTQYFGPGTRLLVL.

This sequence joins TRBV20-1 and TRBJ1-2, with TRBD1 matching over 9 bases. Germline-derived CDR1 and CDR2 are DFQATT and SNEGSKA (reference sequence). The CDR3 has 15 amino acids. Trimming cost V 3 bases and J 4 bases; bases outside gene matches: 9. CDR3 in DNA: TGCAGTGCTAGTAGGAGGGGACAGGGAGGCTATGGCTACACCTTC. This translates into CSASRRGQGGYGYTF.

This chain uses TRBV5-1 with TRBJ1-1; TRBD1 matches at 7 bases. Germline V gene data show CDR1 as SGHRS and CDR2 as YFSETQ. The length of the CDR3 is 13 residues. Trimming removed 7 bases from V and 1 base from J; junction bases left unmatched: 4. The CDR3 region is CASGTVENTEAFF. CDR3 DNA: TGCGCCAGCGGGACAGTCGAGAACACTGAAGCTTTCTTT.

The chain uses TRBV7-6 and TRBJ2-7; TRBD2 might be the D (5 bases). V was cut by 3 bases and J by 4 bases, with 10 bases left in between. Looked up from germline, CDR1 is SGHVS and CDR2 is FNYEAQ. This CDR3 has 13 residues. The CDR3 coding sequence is TGTGCCAGCAGCTTGCAGGACTTTTACGAGCAGTACTTC. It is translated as CASSLQDFYEQYF.

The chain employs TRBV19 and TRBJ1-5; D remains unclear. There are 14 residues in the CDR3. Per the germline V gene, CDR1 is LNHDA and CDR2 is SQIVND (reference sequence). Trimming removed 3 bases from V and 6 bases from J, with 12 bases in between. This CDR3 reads CASSIPAWSQPQHF. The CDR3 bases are TGTGCCAGTAGTATCCCTGCCTGGAGTCAGCCCCAGCATTTT. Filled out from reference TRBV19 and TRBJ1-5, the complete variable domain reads DGGITQSPKYLFRKEGQNVTLSCEQNLNHDAMYWYRQDPGQGLRLIYYSQIVNDFQKGDIAEGYSVSREKKESFPLTVTSAQKNPTAFYLCASSIPAWSQPQHFGDGTRLSIL.

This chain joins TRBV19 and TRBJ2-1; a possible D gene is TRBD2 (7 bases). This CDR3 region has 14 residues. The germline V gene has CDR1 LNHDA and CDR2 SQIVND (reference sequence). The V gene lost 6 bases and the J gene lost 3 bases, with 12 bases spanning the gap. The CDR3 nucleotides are TGTGCCAGTAGGAGGGGGGGAGGCTACAATGAGCAGTTCTTC. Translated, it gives CASRRGGGYNEQFF.

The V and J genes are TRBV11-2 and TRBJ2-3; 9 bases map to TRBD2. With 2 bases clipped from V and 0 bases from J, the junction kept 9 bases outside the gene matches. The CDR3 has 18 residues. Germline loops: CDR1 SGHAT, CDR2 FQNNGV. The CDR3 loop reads CASSLRASGAISTDTQYF. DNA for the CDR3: TGTGCCAGCAGCTTAAGGGCTAGCGGGGCGATAAGCACAGATACGCAGTATTTT.